The following is a T cell receptor beta chain sequence with its context. Methods used by the authors: Reference gene primer amplification gave nucleated cell count estimates. The method was immunoSEQ multiplex PCR; TCRdb's version includes in-frame clones alone and lacks a portion of them. The V and J calls and the clone size are those of that table, but D and trimming were determined from the DNA. Of some 150,000 clones listed, about 86% are singletons. This specimen comes from a study of blood T cell repertoires in COVID-19. Overall study: Both acute and convalescent COVID-19 samples were obtained from the United States, Italy and Spain. Sample material is recorded as cDNA or gDNA derived from T cells, B-cell-depleted T cells, or PBMCs.

The V gene's germline CDR1 is GTSNPN and CDR2 SVGIG (reference sequence). V lost 6 bases to trimming and J lost 11 bases, with 22 bases between them. The CDR3 sequence is 13 residues long. The chain couples TRBV30 to TRBJ1-1; D is ambiguous. This clonotype was obtained from a woman aged 55-70 years with active or convalescent COVID-19. Sequencing input: peripheral blood. The CDR3 DNA follows: TGTGCCTGTCTGGGAGCAGGCCCGAAAGGGGCTTTCTTT. It yields the protein CACLGAGPKGAFF. Full variable domain (remainder filled in from reference TRBV30 and TRBJ1-1): SQTIHQWPATLVQPVGSPLSLECTVEGTSNPNLYWYRQAAGRGLQLLFYSVGIGQISSEVPQNLSASRPQDRQFILSSKKLLLSDSGFYLCACLGAGPKGAFFGQGTRLTVV.